A selection of T cell receptor beta chains follows, all from one sample in a study of control samples from healthy donors and cancer patients. Profiled with immunoSEQ multiplex PCR; TCRdb holds only in-frame clones, not every one. The sample shows fewer than 60,000 clones, 95% of them seen only once. Specimen: blood. Every receptor here comes from a man between 25 and 39 years old in good health. Both conserved end residues are part of each CDR3.

V gene	CDR3 protein
TRBV5-1	CASSFAGGSYNEQFF
TRBV6-2/TRBV6-3	CASSYSRLSGANVLTF
TRBV6-2/TRBV6-3	CASSYRRGHDEQFF
TRBV27	CASSPGTSGSEQYF
TRBV28	CASMETPGRGEQFF
TRBV30	CAWRNPGLGDTGELFF
TRBV10-1	CASSPRTYQRW
TRBV10-1	CASSEIAGRLYNEQFF
TRBV19	CASSITDYNEQFF
TRBV5-1	CASSLIPSGTGELFF
TRBV7-9	CASSLGGGNIQYF
TRBV6-5	CASSYGRLNEKLFF
TRBV4-2	CASSQDPQGESYGYTF
TRBV19	CASSMGGLNTEAFF
TRBV6-2/TRBV6-3	CASSSRVETQYF
TRBV6-5	CASEYSPEGNQPQHF
TRBV6-4	CASSELLAGFNEQFF
TRBV18	CASSAQETQYF
TRBV5-1	CASSLPGRHIQYF
TRBV19	CASRSDDRGLDYEQYF
TRBV7-8	CASRTGGFYEQYF
TRBV12-5	CASGLTRQQETQYF
TRBV12-5	CASGLVLKGATGELFF
TRBV3-1/TRBV3-2	CASSQDLVGYNEQFF
TRBV5-1	CASSLRPSPPDTQYF
TRBV9	CASSARTSGYNEQFF
TRBV28	CASSTPGAGGPGETQYF
TRBV18	CASSLIDSNQPQHF
TRBV28	CASSPPYRPQHF
TRBV6-4	CASSPTSVTGELFF
TRBV28	CASSLSLDSYNEQFF
TRBV7-7	CASSPRGGGGGSPLHF
TRBV3-1/TRBV3-2	CASSQETSGRYEQYF
TRBV27	CASSLRGTEQYF
TRBV20-1	CSASSGRIANYGYTF
TRBV14	CASSKRTGTGLYGYTF
TRBV4-1	CASSQTSAAGVFPLHF
TRBV4-2	CASRMYRGLGTEAFF
TRBV24-1	CATSGLGTNQPQHF
TRBV7-7	CASSPAGATQYF
TRBV4-3	CASSQEGLASYNEQFF
TRBV27	CASSPPGPRSYEQYF
TRBV10-2	CASSESSGPISYNEQFF
TRBV7-9	CASSPWQREDTDTQYF
TRBV27	CAAARSIGLHRTDTQYF
TRBV18	CASSPGGDTQYF
TRBV6-2/TRBV6-3	CASSYTSGRPNQPQHF
TRBV2	CASRGTGGFTEAFF
TRBV28	CASSSTVRVQPQHF
TRBV7-9	CASSPRRPSGYNEQFF
TRBV10-3	CAISETGSYEQYF
TRBV25-1	CASSEFGDNQPQHF
TRBV27	CASSPRGQTTDTQYF